Below are 26 T cell receptor beta chains sequenced from a single sample in a study of patients and donors after allogeneic stem cell transplantation. From the RT-PCR reads, TCRdb called clonotypes with MiXCR, one entry per CDR3 protein. The repertoire holds about a million distinct CDR3 sequences, with about a sixth as singletons. Sequenced material: blood, either unsorted or a sorted T cell fraction (not recorded which). Receptors were obtained from a human donor who was either an allogeneic HSCT recipient or a stem cell or donor lymphocyte infusion donor (not recorded which). It is not recorded whose cells these are; they may come from a transplant donor.

This clonotype has a handful of counts. The chain joins TRBV4-2 to TRBJ1-6; D gene uncertain. Germline-derived CDR1 and CDR2 are LGHNA and YNFKEQ. The CDR3 extends over 14 amino acids. Trimming stripped 0 bases from V and 4 bases from J, with 4 bases between. CDR3 DNA sequence: TGTGCCAGCAGCCAAGAGGGGTATAATTCACCCCTCCACTTT. It yields the protein CASSQEGYNSPLHF.

This clonotype turned up a few times. This chain joins TRBV9 and TRBJ2-3; D is ambiguous. Looked up from germline, CDR1 is SGDLS and CDR2 is YYNGEE. V was clipped by 4 bases and J by 0 bases, with 15 bases between them. The CDR3 has 16 residues. The CDR3 nucleotides read TGTGCCAGCAGCTCAGGTGTCAGCACTAGCACAGATACGCAGTATTTT. This gives the protein CASSSGVSTSTDTQYF.

Ten or more counts support this clonotype. This rearrangement joins TRBV20-1 to TRBJ1-1; D unclear. CDR1 and CDR2 (germline): DFQATT, SNEGSKA (reference sequence). The CDR3 has 10 amino acids. Trimming took off 3 bases at V and 5 bases at J, with 4 bases between the two ends. The CDR3 reads CSASRTEAFF. In DNA, the CDR3 is TGCAGTGCTAGCCGGACTGAAGCTTTCTTT.

V is TRBV6-1 and J is TRBJ1-5; 7 nucleotides align to TRBD1. From germline, CDR1 is MNHNS and CDR2 SASEGT. After removal of 6 bases from V and 4 bases from J, the junction contained 9 bases not matched to a gene. This CDR3 contains 15 residues. In DNA form, the CDR3 reads TGTGCCAGCAGAGATGACAGGGAGGCAAATCAGCCCCAGCATTTT. Residues: CASRDDREANQPQHF.

The chain joins TRBV20-1 to TRBJ2-3, with 7 nucleotides matching TRBD1. CDR1 is DFQATT, CDR2 SNEGSKA, per germline (reference sequence). V shed 5 bases and J 2 bases; nucleotides not matched to a gene: 4. The CDR3 is 13 residues long. Here the CDR3 reads CSAGDRNTDTQYF. The CDR3 coding sequence is TGCAGTGCTGGGGACAGAAACACAGATACGCAGTATTTT.

The J gene is TRBJ1-5, the V gene TRBV19; possible D gene TRBD1, 6 bases. V was trimmed by 1 base and J by 7 bases, leaving 14 bases between them. From germline, CDR1 is LNHDA and CDR2 SQIVND (reference sequence). The CDR3 is 15 residues long. CDR3 in DNA: TGTGCCAGTAGTATAGCGCAGGGGTCAAGCCAGCCCCAGCATTTT. Translated: CASSIAQGSSQPQHF.

The rearrangement links TRBV10-2 to TRBJ1-5, with a tentative D call TRBD1 (6 bases). Trimming left V 0 bases short and J 4 bases short, with 13 bases between. There are 16 residues in the CDR3. Germline V lookup: CDR1 WSHSY, CDR2 SAAADI. CDR3 loop: CASSESSRGGNQPQHF. In DNA, the CDR3 is TGCGCCAGCAGTGAGTCCTCCAGGGGTGGGAATCAGCCCCAGCATTTT.

This clonotype has more than one count but fewer than ten. CDR3: CSATRDSHTNEQFF. Here the CDR3 DNA reads TGCAGTGCTACCCGGGATTCCCATACCAATGAGCAGTTCTTC. V and J are TRBV20-1 and TRBJ2-1, with a possible D match to TRBD2 (5 bases). The CDR3 totals 14 residues. Between the trimmed V and J ends, which lost 4 bases and 6 bases, there was a span of 16 bases. Germline CDR1 and CDR2: DFQATT and SNEGSKA (reference sequence).

This clonotype was counted between two and nine times. The chain joins TRBV12-3 or TRBV12-4 to TRBJ2-7; 9 nucleotides align to TRBD2. The CDR3 is made up of 15 amino acids. Trimming cost V 2 bases and J 2 bases; bases outside gene matches: 4. This CDR3 is CASSLFAGGAYEQYF. The CDR3 DNA sequence: TGTGCCAGCAGTTTATTTGCGGGAGGGGCCTACGAGCAGTACTTC.

The chain recombines TRBV5-1 with TRBJ2-1; 9 bases align to TRBD2. This CDR3 is 16 amino acids long. Germline CDR1 is SGHRS and CDR2 is YFSETQ. Trimming took 3 bases from V and 4 from J; bases not matched to a gene: 8. As DNA, the CDR3 is TGCGCCAGCAGCTGGAAAGCGGGGGGAGGATACAATGAGCAGTTCTTC. Protein: CASSWKAGGGYNEQFF.

This clonotype was seen a handful of times. The CDR3 DNA reads as TGTGCCAGCAGTTTTAGCGGGAGGGACTGGGAGACCCAGTACTTC. This encodes CASSFSGRDWETQYF. The rearrangement joins TRBV6-5 to TRBJ2-5; 11 bases map to TRBD2. Germline values: CDR1 MNHEY, CDR2 SVGAGI. The ends lost 4 bases at V and 5 bases at J; junction bases unmatched: 6. The CDR3 is made up of 15 amino acids.

The genes are TRBV4-3 and TRBJ2-3; D is unclear. Trimming removed 0 bases at V and 1 base at J, with 14 bases between. Germline values: CDR1 LGHNA, CDR2 YSLEER. The CDR3 is 17 residues long. CDR3 region: CASSQDIPLGRTDTQYF. In DNA, the CDR3 is TGCGCCAGCAGCCAAGACATCCCCCTCGGTCGCACAGATACGCAGTATTTT.

There are many counts of this clonotype. V usage is TRBV5-1 and J usage is TRBJ2-3; TRBD2 might be the D (6 bases). The V gene lost 5 bases and the J gene lost 5 bases, with 18 bases spanning the gap. The length of the CDR3 is 15 residues. Germline V gives CDR1 SGHRS, CDR2 YFSETQ. CDR3 in amino acids: CASSRQRVTVDTQYF. CDR3 coding DNA: TGCGCCAGCAGTCGACAGCGGGTCACGGTAGATACGCAGTATTTT.

J is TRBJ1-6 and V is TRBV9; TRBD1 aligns across 11 bases. This CDR3 is 15 amino acids long. J was trimmed by 10 bases and V by 3 bases; bases with no gene match: 6. Germline values: CDR1 SGDLS, CDR2 YYNGEE. The CDR3 spells CASSERDRGRSPLHF. In DNA form, the CDR3 reads TGTGCCAGCAGCGAACGGGACAGGGGGAGGTCACCCCTCCACTTT.

The chain has TRBV20-1 and TRBJ2-5, with 8 bases matching TRBD2. This CDR3 contains 14 residues. J was trimmed by 5 bases and V by 3 bases; bases with no gene match: 8. Germline V gene sequence: CDR1 DFQATT, CDR2 SNEGSKA (reference sequence). DNA of the CDR3: TGCAGTGCTAGGAGCCCACGGGAGGGGGAGACCCAGTACTTC. Translation gives CSARSPREGETQYF.

This clonotype has more than one count but fewer than ten. The V and J genes are TRBV21-1 and TRBJ1-6. TRBV21-1 is recorded as a pseudogene. This CDR3 is 19 amino acids long. The CDR3 sequence: CASSKGAFGGRTYNSPLHF. CDR3 nucleotide sequence: TGTGCCAGCAGCAAAGGGGCCTTCGGAGGGAGGACCTATAATTCACCCCTCCACTTT.

Only one count was recorded for this clonotype. V gene TRBV6-6 combines with J gene TRBJ1-2; D is unclear. The CDR3 is 11 residues long. Germline-derived CDR1 and CDR2 are MNHNY and SVGAGI (reference sequence). The germline V and J ends were trimmed by 6 bases and 8 bases, with 10 bases remaining between them. The CDR3 DNA reads TGTGCCAGCAGAGAAGTAGTGGGCTACACCTTC. This codes for CASREVVGYTF.

This clonotype was seen a handful of times. The J gene is TRBJ1-1, the V gene TRBV21-1. TRBV21-1 is reported as a pseudogene. The CDR3 loop spans 10 amino acids. The CDR3 here is CASSKRVAFF. The DNA for the CDR3 is TGTGCCAGCAGCAAAAGGGTTGCTTTCTTT.

This clonotype has at least ten counts. V usage is TRBV15 and J usage is TRBJ1-1; D perhaps matches TRBD1 (6 bases). Per germline, CDR1 LNHNV and CDR2 YYDKDF (reference sequence). V lost 6 bases, J lost 0 bases, and 11 bases lay in between. The CDR3 has 14 amino acids. CDR3 sequence: CATSARGMNTEAFF. CDR3 sequence (DNA): TGTGCCACCAGTGCAAGGGGGATGAACACTGAAGCTTTCTTT.

The genes are TRBV5-1 and TRBJ1-2; D ambiguous. Deletions cut 0 bases from V and 2 bases from J, with 14 bases between. Per germline, CDR1 SGHRS and CDR2 YFSETQ. The CDR3 runs 16 residues. In nucleotides, the CDR3 is TGCGCCAGCAGCTTGGACCCTTGGACGGTGAACTATGGCTACACCTTC. Translation gives CASSLDPWTVNYGYTF.

The chain combines TRBV7-2 with TRBJ2-3, with D possibly TRBD1 on 6 matching bases. Trimming took off 1 base at V and 4 bases at J, with 9 bases between the two ends. CDR3 length: 14 residues. The germline CDR1 and CDR2 sequences are SGHTA and FQGNSA. The CDR3 reads CASSLDTGSDTQYF. The DNA of the CDR3 is TGTGCCAGCAGCTTAGATACAGGGTCAGATACGCAGTATTTT.

This chain joins TRBV24-1 and TRBJ2-4; 9 bases are a match to TRBD1. V shed 3 bases and J 4 bases; nucleotides not matched to a gene: 3. Germline V lookup: CDR1 KGHDR, CDR2 SFDVKD. CDR3 size: 15 residues. The CDR3 loop reads CATSDTGTGKNIQYF. The CDR3 region has the DNA TGTGCCACCAGTGATACTGGGACAGGGAAAAACATTCAGTACTTC.

This clonotype occurred a few times. The chain has TRBV6-5 and TRBJ1-4; D uncertain. Germline CDR1 and CDR2: MNHEY and SVGAGI. V lost 4 bases and J 11 bases, leaving 14 bases between the germline ends. The CDR3 runs to 13 residues. The CDR3 loop reads CASSSSKPSKLFF. The CDR3 DNA is TGTGCCAGCAGTTCCTCAAAGCCTAGTAAACTGTTTTTT.

This clonotype has more than one count but fewer than ten. This chain connects TRBV10-3 to TRBJ2-3; D is uncertain. V lost 3 bases and J lost 4, with 5 bases in between. Germline CDR1 and CDR2: ENHRY and SYGVKD. This CDR3 contains 12 residues. The CDR3 loop is CAISDRSDTQYF. CDR3 nucleotides: TGTGCCATCAGTGACAGATCAGATACGCAGTATTTT.

This clonotype occurred many times. The chain uses TRBV6-1 and TRBJ2-3; D perhaps matches TRBD1 (6 bases). Germline loops: CDR1 MNHNS, CDR2 SASEGT. The CDR3 length is 15 residues. V lost 5 bases and J 0 bases, leaving 12 bases between the germline ends. In DNA form, the CDR3 reads TGTGCCAGCAGTCCCGGGACAACTAGCACAGATACGCAGTATTTT. This translates into CASSPGTTSTDTQYF.

The chain links TRBV28 to TRBJ2-5; 11 positions agree with TRBD2. The ends lost 1 base at V and 5 bases at J; junction bases unmatched: 12. This CDR3 contains 18 residues. CDR1 and CDR2 from the germline V gene are MDHEN and SYDVKM. CDR3 sequence: CASSLLRLAGRHLETQYF. DNA of the CDR3: TGTGCCAGCAGTTTATTGAGACTAGCGGGACGACATCTGGAGACCCAGTACTTC.